Shown below are 17 T cell receptor beta chains from a single sample sequenced in a study of Ad26.COV2.S vaccination and SARS-CoV-2 variants (dated by TCRdb to the early 2020s). This sample's treatment or condition label indicates: over 15 received Ad26.COV2.S at low or high dose, single or two shots; roughly five received placebo; per-sample allocation not given. For vaccine and placebo recipients, the sequenced repertoires came from samples collected on day 63 after the first injection. Libraries were prepared through the immunoSEQ multiplex PCR assay. In TCRdb, the immuneACCESS table is reduced to in-frame sequences with V and J assigned. These tables do not hold every clone; where another copy was compared, an unresolved V gene accounts for under half, and the others remain unexplained. Present in this sample are 300,000 to 350,000 clones, around four fifths of which were seen just once. The ten largest account for approximately 2% of the sample.

This specimen was peripheral blood, taken in a trial of Ad26.COV2.S vaccine versus placebo. Receptors originate from a person between 18 and 60 years old who received the Ad26.COV2.S COVID-19 vaccine or a placebo.

The chain has TRBV4-2 and TRBJ1-2, with a weak D call TRBD1 (6 bases). V was clipped by 6 bases and J by 2 bases, with 10 bases between them. The CDR3 contains 13 residues. Looked up from germline, CDR1 is LGHNA and CDR2 is YNFKEQ. The DNA for the CDR3 is TGTGCCAGCAGTTTAGGACAGAACTATGGCTACACCTTC. Translating gives CASSLGQNYGYTF.

This chain links TRBV28 with TRBJ1-5, with D unclear. Trimming cost V 3 bases and J 10 bases, with 16 bases left between them. The V gene's germline CDR1 is MDHEN and CDR2 SYDVKM. CDR3 length: 14 amino acids. CDR3 DNA sequence: TGTGCCAGCAGTTTGGCAAGGGAGCATCGACCCCAGCATTTT. This codes for CASSLAREHRPQHF.

The rearrangement joins TRBV4-2 to TRBJ2-3, with 12 bases fitting TRBD2. This CDR3 has 19 residues. J lost 2 bases, V lost 5 bases, and 14 bases had no gene match. Germline CDR1 is LGHNA and CDR2 is YNFKEQ. The CDR3 sequence is CASSDYSTSGGEFTDTQYF. Written as DNA, the CDR3 is TGTGCCAGCAGCGACTACTCGACTAGCGGGGGAGAATTCACAGATACGCAGTATTTT.

This chain joins TRBV7-2 and TRBJ1-1, with D perhaps matching TRBD1 (6 bases). The V end was cut by 5 bases, the J end by 5 bases, with 9 bases between. CDR3 length equals 12 residues. The germline CDR1 and CDR2 sequences are SGHTA and FQGNSA. The CDR3 DNA reads as TGTGCCAGCAGCCCGGGACATACTGAAGCTTTCTTT. Residues: CASSPGHTEAFF.

There are a few counts of this clone. The genes are TRBV13 and TRBJ2-1; no firm D call. The CDR3 sequence is 13 residues long. V was clipped by 5 bases and J by 12 bases, with 17 bases between them. Germline V CDR1 and CDR2: PRHDT, FYEKMQ (reference sequence). The CDR3 DNA sequence: TGTGCCAGCAGCCCCACCCCCCGCGTGAGGCAGTTCTTC. Translated, it gives CASSPTPRVRQFF. Based on the CDR3 plus reference TRBV13 and TRBJ2-1, the full variable domain is AAGVIQSPRHLIKEKRETATLKCYPIPRHDTVYWYQQGPGQDPQFLISFYEKMQSDKGSIPDRFSAQQFSDYHSELNMSSLELGDSALYFCASSPTPRVRQFFGPGTRLTVL.

This chain joins TRBV6-5 and TRBJ1-2, with D possibly being TRBD1 (5 bases). Germline assignment: CDR1 MNHEY and CDR2 SVGAGI. The germline V and J ends were trimmed by 2 bases and 8 bases, with 9 bases remaining between them. There are 12 residues in the CDR3. In DNA, the CDR3 is TGTGCCAGCAGTTACAGGGGTTGGGGCTACACCTTC. It encodes CASSYRGWGYTF.

V is TRBV27 and J is TRBJ2-2, with TRBD1 identical over 8 bases. The V gene end was trimmed by 7 bases and the J gene end by 3 bases; junction bases not matched to a gene: 1. CDR3 length: 13 residues. Germline V lookup: CDR1 MNHEY, CDR2 SMNVEV (reference sequence). CDR3 coding DNA: TGTGCCAGCAAGGGACAGGACACCGGGGAGCTGTTTTTT. Translation: CASKGQDTGELFF.

V and J are TRBV9 and TRBJ1-2; 9 nucleotides agree with TRBD1. CDR3 length: 17 amino acids. Per germline, CDR1 SGDLS and CDR2 YYNGEE. The V segment lost 0 bases and the J segment 3 bases; nucleotides outside the gene matches: 9. CDR3 sequence (DNA): TGTGCCAGCAGCGTAGGGACAGGGGCCCGACATTACTATGGCTACACCTTC. Protein product: CASSVGTGARHYYGYTF.

The gene calls are TRBV27 and TRBJ2-1; 9 bases map to TRBD1. After removal of 5 bases from V and 5 bases from J, the junction contained 7 bases not matched to a gene. The germline V gene encodes CDR1 MNHEY and CDR2 SMNVEV (reference sequence). The CDR3 is 15 residues long. CDR3 DNA: TGTGCCAGCAGTCAAGCCGGGACAGGGAACAATGAGCAGTTCTTC. This translates into CASSQAGTGNNEQFF.

The rearrangement uses TRBV7-8 and TRBJ1-6; a weak D match, TRBD1 (5 bases). Deletions cut 2 bases from V and 6 bases from J, with 14 bases between. Germline CDR1 reads SGHVS; CDR2 reads FQNEAQ. This CDR3 comprises 16 residues. DNA for the CDR3: TGTGCCAGCAGCTTACACGTGGGGGAGGCTAATTCACCCCTCCACTTT. Encoded protein: CASSLHVGEANSPLHF.

The chain uses TRBV11-3 and TRBJ2-5, with a tentative D call TRBD1 (6 bases). This CDR3 is 14 amino acids long. Germline assignment: CDR1 SGHNT and CDR2 YENEEA. V shed 6 bases and J shed 3 bases, with 14 bases lying between them. CDR3: CASSFNAGEETQYF. DNA for the CDR3: TGTGCCAGCAGTTTTAACGCAGGGGAAGAGACCCAGTACTTC. Supplemented by reference TRBV11-3 and TRBJ2-5, the full variable domain reads EAGVVQSPRYKIIEKKQPVAFWCNPISGHNTLYWYLQNLGQGPELLIRYENEEAVDDSQLPKDRFSAERLKGVDSTLKIQPAELGDSAVYLCASSFNAGEETQYFGPGTRLLVL.

V gene TRBV6-6 combines with J gene TRBJ2-3, with D possibly being TRBD1 (6 bases). Trimming stripped 0 bases from V and 5 bases from J, with 12 bases between. Germline CDR1 and CDR2: MNHNY and SVGAGI (reference sequence). CDR3 length equals 15 residues. Here the CDR3 reads CASSYSVRGQDTQYF. In DNA, the CDR3 is TGTGCCAGCAGTTACTCGGTCAGGGGACAAGATACGCAGTATTTT.

This chain uses TRBV30 with TRBJ1-2; TRBD1 aligns across 7 bases. V lost 0 bases and J lost 5; bases outside the gene matches: 9. Germline CDR1 GTSNPN, CDR2 SVGIG (reference sequence). CDR3 length: 15 residues. CDR3 coding DNA: TGTGCCTGGAGTGTACAGGGGCTGAGTTGGTATGGCTACACCTTC. Its protein is CAWSVQGLSWYGYTF.

V and J are TRBV18 and TRBJ1-3; D uncertain. Trimming cost V 1 base and J 0 bases, with 10 bases left between them. The germline gives CDR1 KGHSH, CDR2 LQKENI. CDR3 size: 16 residues. CDR3 loop: CASSPLPSSSGNTIYF. DNA for the CDR3: TGTGCCAGCTCACCACTCCCCAGCTCCTCTGGAAACACCATATATTTT.

The chain couples TRBV6-4 to TRBJ2-1; 8 positions agree with TRBD1. Trimming at V came to 3 bases and at J to 6 bases, leaving 7 bases not matched to a gene. CDR1 is MRHNA, CDR2 SNTAGT, per germline. The CDR3 has 15 amino acids. The chain's CDR3 is CASSEGQGAGNEQFF. The CDR3 bases are TGTGCCAGCAGTGAAGGTCAGGGGGCAGGCAATGAGCAGTTCTTC.

This chain joins TRBV18 and TRBJ2-5; D ambiguous. The V end lost 1 base, the J end lost 2 bases, and 2 bases lay between the germline ends. The CDR3 length is 12 residues. Per germline, CDR1 KGHSH and CDR2 LQKENI. The chain's CDR3 is CASSPQQETQYF. The DNA for the CDR3 is TGTGCCAGCTCACCACAGCAAGAGACCCAGTACTTC.

The chain combines TRBV6-5 with TRBJ2-3, with TRBD2 as a possible D gene (5 bases). The CDR3 loop spans 11 amino acids. Between the trimmed V and J ends, which lost 11 bases and 5 bases, there was a span of 11 bases. CDR1 and CDR2 (germline): MNHEY, SVGAGI. CDR3 sequence reads: CAVLGVDTQYF. CDR3 DNA sequence: TGTGCCGTACTAGGAGTAGATACGCAGTATTTT.